A selection of T cell receptor beta chains follows, all from one sample in a study of a mutant IDH1 vaccine in newly diagnosed glioma. Data came from immunoSEQ multiplex PCR; TCRdb stores just in-frame clones and leaves some out. The sample shows tens of thousands of clones, about 81% of them seen only once. No cognate antigen is known for these TCRs. Specimen: PBMCs, collected from a glioma patient whose treatment included an IDH1 peptide vaccine. All receptors come from a woman aged 45-65 years with glioma. Each CDR3 is given with its conserved first and last residue. Fields, in order: D gene, J gene, clone size, V gene, CDR3 DNA, CDR3 protein. The D gene is left open where the match is weak. A clone size is listed for some rows: how often the clone was seen (once, few, many), or a class if it is expanded.

>TRBD1|TRBJ1-1|.|TRBV5-1
TGCGCCAGCAGCCACCCGGACAGGAGGAACACTGAAGCTTTCTTT
CASSHPDRRNTEAFF
>.|TRBJ1-1|few|TRBV30
TGTGCCTGGAGTATAGGGAGCACTGAAGCTTTCTTT
CAWSIGSTEAFF
>TRBD2|TRBJ2-2|.|TRBV9
TGTGCCAGCAGCGTAGAAGGACTAGCGGTTACCGGGGAGCTGTTTTTT
CASSVEGLAVTGELFF
>.|TRBJ2-3|.|TRBV5-1
TGCGCCAGTACCCCTCAAGGAGCAGATACGCAGTATTTT
CASTPQGADTQYF
>TRBD1|TRBJ1-1|.|TRBV27
TGTGCCAGCAACCGACAGGGGCCCAACACTGAAGCTTTCTTT
CASNRQGPNTEAFF
>TRBD1|TRBJ1-2|.|TRBV7-9
TGTGCCAGCAGCCCCGCAGACAGGGGAAGCGGCAAGCTCAACACCTTC
CASSPADRGSGKLNTF
>TRBD2|TRBJ2-7|.|TRBV30
TGTGCCTGGAGTCCCCCTAGCGGGGGGTACGAGCAGTACTTC
CAWSPPSGGYEQYF
>.|TRBJ2-3|.|TRBV2
TGTGCCAGCAGGTCCAGCACAGATACGCAGTATTTT
CASRSSTDTQYF
>TRBD1|TRBJ1-4|.|TRBV5-6
TGTGCCAGCAGCTTGGGGAGACAGGGTGCTAATGAAAAACTGTTTTTT
CASSLGRQGANEKLFF
>.|TRBJ2-7|.|TRBV10-3
TGTGCCATCAGTGAAACTGACGTCTCCTACGAGCAGTACTTC
CAISETDVSYEQYF
>TRBD2|TRBJ2-5|once|TRBV27
TGTGCCAGCAGTAAGAAGACTAGCGGGGGCCCTATATTCCAAGAGACCCAGTACTTC
CASSKKTSGGPIFQETQYF
>TRBD1|TRBJ1-2|.|TRBV27
TGTGCCAGCAGTTTAGAGGGGGCGGGCGGCTACACCTTC
CASSLEGAGGYTF
>.|TRBJ1-4|.|TRBV19
TGTGCCAGTAGTATAAGGAGTCAGGTTGAAAAACTGTTTTTT
CASSIRSQVEKLFF
>TRBD2|TRBJ2-7|once|TRBV15
TGTGCCACCAGCAGAGCCCCGTGGCGGGGGGGCTACGAGCAGTACTTC
CATSRAPWRGGYEQYF
>.|TRBJ2-2|.|TRBV5-4
TGTGCCAGCAGCTTGGGAGGCACCGGGGAGCTGTTTTTT
CASSLGGTGELFF